This T cell receptor (beta chain) was captured in a study of regulatory T cells in long-lasting Graves disease. CDR3-region Arm-PCR and iRepertoire HTBI primers produced the TCR beta libraries. Via MiXCR, TCRdb re-called the multiplex PCR reads, giving one row per CDR3 protein. Of fewer than 500,000 distinct CDR3 sequences listed, about a sixth are singletons. The time point here: newly diagnosed GD, antithyroid drugs for less than 3 months. RNA from PBMCs was the source of the TCR library. CDR1 is SGHKS, CDR2 YYEKEE, per germline (reference sequence). CDR3 length: 14 residues. Trimming at V came to 5 bases and at J to 3 bases, leaving 6 bases not matched to a gene. These data also featured in a second study, about T cells in Graves' hyperthyroidism and ophthalmopathy.

The receptor was derived from a man aged 35 to 55 with Graves disease. The sample consisted of peripheral blood mononuclear cells (PBMCs), taken at new diagnosis, from a patient treated with antithyroid drugs. The chain carries TRBV5-5 and TRBJ2-7; 9 bases align to TRBD2. CDR3 loop: CASSSGLANYEQYF. The CDR3 DNA sequence: TGTGCCAGCAGTTCGGGACTAGCCAACTACGAGCAGTACTTC.